These 3 T cell receptor beta chains were all obtained from the same sample, sequenced in a study of OX40 agonist ivuxolimab in advanced cancers. Clones were read by immunoSEQ multiplex PCR, and TCRdb kept only the in-frame ones, dropping some. The sample comprises around 76,000 clones, almost 85% of which are singletons, and approximately 0.63% rests with the top ten. Sequenced here: CD4+ or CD8+ T cells sorted from blood, sampled in a trial of the OX40 agonist ivuxolimab. Receptor source: an adult with an advanced solid tumor such as melanoma, head and neck, liver or kidney cancer.

The chain uses TRBV7-9 and TRBJ2-4; D may correspond to TRBD1 or TRBD2 (5 bases each). CDR1 and CDR2 from the germline V gene are SEHNR and FQNEAQ (reference sequence). The CDR3 contains 15 residues. V was trimmed by 1 base and J by 7 bases, leaving 14 bases between them. CDR3 nucleotide sequence: TGTGCCAGCAGCTTAGATACGGGGCAGGGCAACATTCAGTACTTC. Translation: CASSLDTGQGNIQYF.

The gene calls are TRBV30 and TRBJ1-1; D is unclear. Trimming cost V 0 bases and J 1 base, with 6 bases left between them. CDR3 length: 13 amino acids. Germline loops: CDR1 GTSNPN, CDR2 SVGIG (reference sequence). CDR3 loop: CAWSVLENTEAFF. DNA of the CDR3: TGTGCCTGGAGTGTTCTGGAGAACACTGAAGCTTTCTTT.

This chain links TRBV19 with TRBJ1-2, with 9 bases matching TRBD1. The germline V gene has CDR1 LNHDA and CDR2 SQIVND (reference sequence). V shed 7 bases, J shed 3 bases, and the junction held 3 bases outside the gene matches. This CDR3 is built from 13 residues. The CDR3 nucleotides read TGTGCCAGTACCGGGACAGGGCACTATGGCTACACCTTC. Amino acid sequence: CASTGTGHYGYTF.